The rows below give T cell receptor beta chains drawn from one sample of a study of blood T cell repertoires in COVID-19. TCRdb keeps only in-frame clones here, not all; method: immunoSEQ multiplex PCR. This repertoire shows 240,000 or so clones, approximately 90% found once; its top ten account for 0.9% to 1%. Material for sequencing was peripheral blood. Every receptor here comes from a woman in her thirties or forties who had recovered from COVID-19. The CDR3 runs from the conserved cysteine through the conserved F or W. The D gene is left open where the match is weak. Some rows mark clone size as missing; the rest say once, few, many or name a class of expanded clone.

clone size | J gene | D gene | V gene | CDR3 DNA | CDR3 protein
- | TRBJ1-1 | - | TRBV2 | TGTGCCAGCAGTGGACACAGGGTCGCTGAAGCTTTCTTT | CASSGHRVAEAFF
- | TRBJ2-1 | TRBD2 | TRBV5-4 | TGTGCCAGCAGCCGGACTAGCGGGAGGGCCTGGGATGAGCAGTTCTTC | CASSRTSGRAWDEQFF
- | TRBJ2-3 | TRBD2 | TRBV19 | TGTGCCAGTAGAAATAGACTAGCGGGGTTCACAGATACGCAGTATTTT | CASRNRLAGFTDTQYF
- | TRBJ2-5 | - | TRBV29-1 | TGCAGCGTGGAGGTGAGGACCCAGTACTTC | CSVEVRTQYF
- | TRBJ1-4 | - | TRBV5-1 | TGCGCCAGCAGCCTGGAGGGACACCGGACTGAAAAACTGTTTTTT | CASSLEGHRTEKLFF
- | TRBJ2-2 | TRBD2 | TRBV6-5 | TGTGCTGTAGCGGGAGGATTCGGGGGGGAGCTGTTTTTT | CAVAGGFGGELFF
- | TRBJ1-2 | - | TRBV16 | TGTGCCAGCAGCCACCCGGGACCCACAGGGTGGTATGGCTACACCTTC | CASSHPGPTGWYGYTF
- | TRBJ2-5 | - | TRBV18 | TGTGCCAGCTCACCAGGGGGCGCCGGGGAGACCCAGTACTTC | CASSPGGAGETQYF
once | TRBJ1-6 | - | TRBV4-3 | TGCGCCAGCAGCCAAGAAGCGATGGCTTCACCCCTCCACTTT | CASSQEAMASPLHF
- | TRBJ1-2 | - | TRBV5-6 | TGTGCCAGCAGCTTTGGCAGGGCCTATGGCTACACCTTC | CASSFGRAYGYTF
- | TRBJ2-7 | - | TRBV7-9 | TGTGCCAGCAGCTCGCCCACTCCCACCTACGAGCAGTACTTC | CASSSPTPTYEQYF
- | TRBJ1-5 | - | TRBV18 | TGTGCCAGCTCACCCCTCGGGGGGGTAGATAGTCAGCCCCAGCATTTT | CASSPLGGVDSQPQHF
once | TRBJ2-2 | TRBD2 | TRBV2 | TGTGCCAGCAGTGGCCCAGCGGGACTGGGCGGGGAGCTGTTTTTT | CASSGPAGLGGELFF
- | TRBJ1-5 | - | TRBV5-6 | TGTGCCAGCAGCCGAGGCCCCGGGTTGGGCAATCAGCCCCAGCATTTT | CASSRGPGLGNQPQHF
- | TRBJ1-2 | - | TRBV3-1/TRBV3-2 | TGTGCCAGCAGCCAGGCACAGGGTCCTACCTATGGCTACACCTTC | CASSQAQGPTYGYTF
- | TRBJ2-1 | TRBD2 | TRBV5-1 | TGCGCCAGCAGCCCAACGCTAGCGGGAGCCCCTGAGCAGTTCTTC | CASSPTLAGAPEQFF
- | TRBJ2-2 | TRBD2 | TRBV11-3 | TGTGCCAGCAGCCCCCGCGGGGGGGAGGTCACCGGGGAGCTGTTTTTT | CASSPRGGEVTGELFF
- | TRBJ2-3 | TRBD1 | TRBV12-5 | TGTGCTAGTGGTTCCCCTGACAGGGGGTCGGCAGATACGCAGTATTTT | CASGSPDRGSADTQYF
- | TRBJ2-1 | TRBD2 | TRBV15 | TGTGCCACCAGTCCCCCCGGGACTAGCGCCTTCTACACTGAGCAGTTCTTC | CATSPPGTSAFYTEQFF
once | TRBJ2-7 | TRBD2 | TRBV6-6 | TGTGCCAGCACCCGGGGGGGCCCCTCCTACGAGCAGTACTTC | CASTRGGPSYEQYF
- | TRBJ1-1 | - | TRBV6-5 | TGTGCCAGCAGTTACTCAGGGGGCACTGAAGCTTTCTTT | CASSYSGGTEAFF
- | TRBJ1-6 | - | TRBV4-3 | TGCGCCAGCAGCCAAGTAGGTCAGGGGAAGAATTCACCCCTCCACTTT | CASSQVGQGKNSPLHF
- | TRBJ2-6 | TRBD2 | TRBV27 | TGTGCCAGCACCCGGAGGACTAGCGGGATAGGGGGGGCCAACGTCCTGACTTTC | CASTRRTSGIGGANVLTF
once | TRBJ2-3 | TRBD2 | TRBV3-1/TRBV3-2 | TGTGCCAGCAGCCAAGATGTGGGACCGGGGGGTAATCGGAGCGGGAGTGATACGCAGTATTTT | CASSQDVGPGGNRSGSDTQYF
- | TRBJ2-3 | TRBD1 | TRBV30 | TGTGCCTGGAATACAGGGGGAGATACGCAGTATTTT | CAWNTGGDTQYF
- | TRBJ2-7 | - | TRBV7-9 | TGTGCCAGCAGCTTCCTGGCAGGGGACGAGCAGTACTTC | CASSFLAGDEQYF
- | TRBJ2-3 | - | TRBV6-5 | TGTGCCGCCGGGGGAGCGGGAGATACGCAGTATTTT | CAAGGAGDTQYF
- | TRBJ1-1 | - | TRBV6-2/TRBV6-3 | TGTGCCAGCAGTTCCTCCGGGGGGACTGAAGCTTTCTTT | CASSSSGGTEAFF